This T cell receptor beta chain stems from a study of T cell responses to AZD1222 COVID-19 vaccine. Overall study findings and caveats: As reported, nearly half of all spike-specific TCRs target variant regions that are unmutated. Dominant CD4 TCR responses targeted spike regions 160-218 and 743-854.

As concerns this clone: The antigen is undetermined.

Method: immunoSEQ multiplex PCR; TCRdb's copy keeps in-frame clones and lacks some. The profile covers approximately 150,000 clones, with just over 90% appearing a single time and approximately 1.3% taken by the ten largest. Source: peripheral blood, taken 28 days after the second AZD1222 dose. The clonotype comes from an adult who received the AZD1222 COVID-19 vaccine.

CDR3: CASSPSGGGNEKLFF. CDR3 bases: TGTGCCAGCAGCCCCTCAGGCGGGGGGAATGAAAAACTGTTTTTT. The chain recombines TRBV7-3 with TRBJ1-4; a possible D gene is TRBD1 (5 bases). Trimming left V 5 bases short and J 5 bases short, with 15 bases between. The germline V gene has CDR1 SGHTA and CDR2 FQGTGA. CDR3 length equals 15 residues.